This TCR beta chain was profiled in a study of shared clonotypes between healthy human individuals. Trimming removed 4 bases from V and 8 bases from J, with 12 bases in between. The CDR3 runs to 12 residues. CDR1 and CDR2 from the germline V gene are SGHTS and YDEGEE. Clones were sequenced by immunoSEQ multiplex PCR, and TCRdb holds only the in-frame ones, with some missing. The sample yields some 2,400,000 clones, approximately 95% seen once. The sequenced sample consisted of naive CD4+ T cells sorted from blood. Subset indicated: CD45RA+ positively selected. V usage is TRBV5-8 and J usage is TRBJ1-1; maybe TRBD1 (5 bases). This sequence originates from a young man in good health. The CDR3 DNA sequence: TGTGCCAGCAGCCCAAGAGCAGGGGAAGCTTTCTTT. This codes for CASSPRAGEAFF.